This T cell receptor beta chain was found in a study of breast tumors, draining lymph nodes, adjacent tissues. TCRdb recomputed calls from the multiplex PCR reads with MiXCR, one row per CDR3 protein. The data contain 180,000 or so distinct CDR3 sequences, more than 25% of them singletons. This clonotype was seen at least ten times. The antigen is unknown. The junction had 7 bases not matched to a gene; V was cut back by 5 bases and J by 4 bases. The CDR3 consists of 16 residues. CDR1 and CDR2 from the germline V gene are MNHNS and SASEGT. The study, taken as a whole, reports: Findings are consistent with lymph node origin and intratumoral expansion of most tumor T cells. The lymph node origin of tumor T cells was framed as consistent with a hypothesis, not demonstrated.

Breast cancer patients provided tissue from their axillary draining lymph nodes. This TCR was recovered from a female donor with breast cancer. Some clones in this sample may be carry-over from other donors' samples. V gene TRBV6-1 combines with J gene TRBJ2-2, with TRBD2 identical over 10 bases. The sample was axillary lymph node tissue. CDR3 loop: CASSYGLAATTGELFF. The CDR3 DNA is TGTGCCAGCAGTTACGGACTAGCGGCTACCACCGGGGAGCTGTTTTTT.